This TCR beta chain emerged from a study of immune cell composition in non-small cell lung cancer. Study observations and caveats: TIL tumour reactivity correlated with maximal tumour-associated clone frequency in adenocarcinoma. Dominant in vivo tumour-associated clones were not shown to share tumour-reactive sequences.

Comment on this clone: What it binds is not known.

The CDR3 loop spans 14 amino acids. Trimming removed 5 bases from V and 8 bases from J, with 15 bases in between. The germline CDR1 and CDR2 sequences are MNHEY and SVGAGI. The normal lung sample lay at least 3 cm, and maximally far, from the tumour. The data were produced by immunoSEQ multiplex PCR, yet TCRdb's version contains in-frame clones alone and is incomplete. The table includes some 7,000 clones, about four fifths detected once. The sample taken for sequencing was non-adjacent lung tissue. The receptor was derived from a human donor with non-small cell lung cancer. The J gene is TRBJ1-4, the V gene TRBV6-5; D gene unclear. CDR3 region: CASSLPRVGEKLFF. Here the CDR3 DNA reads TGTGCCAGCAGTCTTCCAAGGGTGGGAGAAAAACTGTTTTTT.